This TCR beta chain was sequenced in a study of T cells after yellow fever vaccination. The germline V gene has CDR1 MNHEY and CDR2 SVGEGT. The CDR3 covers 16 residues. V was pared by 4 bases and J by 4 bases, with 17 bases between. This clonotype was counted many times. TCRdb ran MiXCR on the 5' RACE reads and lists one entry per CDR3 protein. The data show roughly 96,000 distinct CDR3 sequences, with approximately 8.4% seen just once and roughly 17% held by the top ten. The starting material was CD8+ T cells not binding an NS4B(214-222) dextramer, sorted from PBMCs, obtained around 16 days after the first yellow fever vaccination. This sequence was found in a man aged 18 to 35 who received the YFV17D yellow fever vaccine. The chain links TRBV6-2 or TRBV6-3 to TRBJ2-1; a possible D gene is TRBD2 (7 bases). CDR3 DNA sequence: TGTGCCAGCAGTTCCCTGAGGGGGGGTCCTTACAATGAGCAGTTCTTC. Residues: CASSSLRGGPYNEQFF.